The 17 T cell receptor beta chains listed next were all sequenced from one sample in a study of radiation and T cells in renal cell carcinoma. Profiling relied on immunoSEQ multiplex PCR, and the TCRdb table lists in-frame clones only, not all of them. The sample has tens of thousands of clones; about 82% are singletons. Indicated time point: blood 4 weeks post-SBRT, at nephrectomy. Regarding treatment: 15 Gy SBRT to primary tumor, nephrectomy 4 weeks later. The sample here was blood, taken from a patient whose treatment included radiotherapy and nephrectomy. The source is a woman between 65 and 79 years old with renal cell carcinoma.

The table lists this clone with a few counts. The rearrangement uses TRBV12-5 and TRBJ2-7, with D unresolved. The CDR3 runs 11 residues. Germline V gives CDR1 LGHNT, CDR2 FRNRAP. V was cut by 6 bases and J by 7 bases, with 10 bases left in between. CDR3 region: CASGMSLEQYF. The DNA for the CDR3 is TGTGCTAGTGGCATGTCCCTGGAGCAGTACTTC.

The chain combines TRBV9 with TRBJ1-6; no reliable D call. This CDR3 has 17 residues. Trimming pared 0 bases from V and 9 bases from J, leaving 19 bases between. Germline V CDR1 and CDR2: SGDLS, YYNGEE. The CDR3 DNA follows: TGTGCCAGCAGCGTAGAGGAGGATAGCGCCTTTGGTTCACCCCTCCACTTT. This gives the protein CASSVEEDSAFGSPLHF. Complete variable domain (other parts from reference TRBV9 and TRBJ1-6): DSGVTQTPKHLITATGQRVTLRCSPRSGDLSVYWYQQSLDQGLQFLIQYYNGEERAKGNILERFSAQQFPDLHSELNLSSLELGDSALYFCASSVEEDSAFGSPLHFGNGTRLTVT.

This clone was seen more than once but under ten times. The V gene is TRBV9, the J gene TRBJ1-6, with a tentative D call TRBD1 (6 bases). The CDR3 has 17 amino acids. V lost 3 bases and J lost 0, with 13 bases in between. CDR1 SGDLS and CDR2 YYNGEE come from the germline V gene. CDR3 protein: CASSATGSSSYNSPLHF. The CDR3 DNA sequence: TGTGCCAGCAGCGCCACAGGGTCGAGCTCCTATAATTCACCCCTCCACTTT.

J is TRBJ2-5 and V is TRBV27, with a weak D call TRBD1 (6 bases). This CDR3 contains 14 residues. Trimming removed 4 bases at V and 5 bases at J, with 14 bases between. The germline V gene has CDR1 MNHEY and CDR2 SMNVEV (reference sequence). DNA of the CDR3: TGTGCCAGCAGTTCGGGACAACCTTGGGAGACCCAGTACTTC. It specifies CASSSGQPWETQYF.

This chain links TRBV30 with TRBJ2-5; 8 bases match TRBD2. The J call may be mistaken, given a closer DNA end match to TRBJ2-7. CDR1 is GTSNPN, CDR2 SVGIG, per germline (reference sequence). This CDR3 is 15 amino acids long. The CDR3 DNA sequence: TGTGCCTGGAGGGCAATAGCGGGGAAAACCTACGAGCAGTACTTC. Translating it yields CAWRAIAGKTYEQYF.

The chain combines TRBV7-3 with TRBJ2-1, with 12 bases that match TRBD2. The junction had 17 bases not matched to a gene; V was cut back by 5 bases and J by 6 bases. Germline V gene sequence: CDR1 SGHTA, CDR2 FQGTGA. The CDR3 runs 19 residues. CDR3 in DNA: TGTGCCAGCAGCCCTCTAGGGGGCCCGACTAGCGGGAGAATCAATGAGCAGTTCTTC. Protein sequence: CASSPLGGPTSGRINEQFF.

This clone was found once. The chain links TRBV19 to TRBJ2-7; 8 positions agree with TRBD2. V lost 5 bases to trimming and J lost 6 bases; unmatched junction nucleotides: 9. CDR3 length: 14 residues. The V gene's germline CDR1 is LNHDA and CDR2 SQIVND (reference sequence). CDR3 residues: CASSVSGTYSEQYF. The DNA of the CDR3 is TGTGCCAGTAGTGTTAGCGGGACCTATTCCGAGCAGTACTTC.

V gene TRBV4-3 combines with J gene TRBJ2-7; 7 nucleotides line up with TRBD2. The CDR3 extends over 16 amino acids. The germline gives CDR1 LGHNA, CDR2 YSLEER. J lost 0 bases, V lost 1 base, and 6 bases had no gene match. The CDR3 sequence is CASSQVTGGPSYEQYF. CDR3 DNA sequence: TGCGCCAGCAGCCAAGTTACGGGAGGCCCCTCCTACGAGCAGTACTTC.

The V gene is TRBV7-9, the J gene TRBJ1-2; D is uncertain. Germline loops: CDR1 SEHNR, CDR2 FQNEAQ (reference sequence). This CDR3 region has 16 residues. V dropped 5 bases and J dropped 4 bases, with 20 bases sitting between them. CDR3 sequence reads: CASSLEGRIKVYGYTF. The CDR3 DNA follows: TGTGCCAGCAGCCTAGAGGGCAGGATAAAGGTCTATGGCTACACCTTC.

CDR3 amino acids: CASSPAGLGIEQYF. The DNA of the CDR3 is TGCGCCAGCAGCCCCGCAGGGTTGGGGATCGAGCAGTACTTC. The chain employs TRBV5-1 and TRBJ2-7, with D perhaps TRBD1 (5 bases). Germline V gene data show CDR1 as SGHRS and CDR2 as YFSETQ. The CDR3 length is 14 residues. V lost 4 bases to trimming and J lost 6 bases, with 17 bases between them.

The V call is TRBV7-2, the J call TRBJ1-6; D remains unclear. Germline CDR1 and CDR2: SGHTA and FQGNSA. Between the trimmed V and J ends, which lost 5 bases and 4 bases, there was a span of 3 bases. The CDR3 loop spans 12 amino acids. In DNA, the CDR3 is TGTGCCAGCAGCCCATATAATTCACCCCTCCACTTT. It codes for CASSPYNSPLHF.

The chain uses TRBV11-2 and TRBJ2-7, with 11 bases identical to TRBD2. Trimming at V came to 5 bases and at J to 7 bases, leaving 10 bases not matched to a gene. CDR1 and CDR2 from the germline V gene are SGHAT and FQNNGV. The CDR3 totals 15 residues. The DNA for the CDR3 is TGTGCCAGCAGCCCTTTAGCGGGAGGGCCTTTGGAGCAGTACTTC. Translated, it gives CASSPLAGGPLEQYF.

The genes are TRBV5-1 and TRBJ1-2; D is uncertain. V gave up 5 bases and J gave up 7 bases, with 18 bases separating them. The length of the CDR3 is 14 residues. The germline V gene encodes CDR1 SGHRS and CDR2 YFSETQ. The CDR3 loop is CASSSGSGEGGYTF. The CDR3 DNA follows: TGCGCCAGCAGTTCTGGGTCGGGCGAGGGTGGCTACACCTTC.

The CDR3 DNA is TGTGCCAGCAGCGGAGGACAGGGGGCCTTTGAGACTAATGAAAAACTGTTTTTT. Residues: CASSGGQGAFETNEKLFF. This chain links TRBV9 with TRBJ1-4; 11 nucleotides match TRBD1. V gave up 3 bases and J gave up 2 bases; unmatched junction bases: 9. Per germline, CDR1 SGDLS and CDR2 YYNGEE. CDR3 length: 18 residues.

This chain's CDR3 is CASSFRGRGGTDTQYF. Here the CDR3 DNA reads TGTGCCAGCAGCTTCAGAGGTAGGGGTGGAACAGATACGCAGTATTTT. The rearrangement uses TRBV11-2 and TRBJ2-3; TRBD1 is a possible D gene (5 bases). The CDR3 is 16 amino acids. The germline V and J ends were trimmed by 3 bases and 3 bases, with 16 bases remaining between them. CDR1 and CDR2 from the germline V gene are SGHAT and FQNNGV. Together with reference TRBV11-2 and TRBJ2-3, the CDR3 gives the full variable domain: EAGVAQSPRYKIIEKRQSVAFWCNPISGHATLYWYQQILGQGPKLLIQFQNNGVVDDSQLPKDRFSAERLKGVDSTLKIQPAKLEDSAVYLCASSFRGRGGTDTQYFGPGTRLTVL.

The rearrangement joins TRBV7-8 to TRBJ1-3; the D is unclear. The CDR3 is 17 residues long. In germline, CDR1 is SGHVS, CDR2 FQNEAQ. V lost 5 bases, J lost 0 bases, and 17 bases lay in between. As DNA, the CDR3 is TGTGCCAGCAGCAATCCGGGGAAGCTTGTCTCTGGAAACACCATATATTTT. Its protein product is CASSNPGKLVSGNTIYF.

CDR3 loop: CASTAGGRGYGYTF. The DNA of the CDR3 is TGTGCCAGCACCGCGGGGGGACGGGGGTATGGCTACACCTTC. This chain links TRBV28 with TRBJ1-2; weak D call: TRBD1 (5 bases). V was trimmed by 7 bases and J by 5 bases, leaving 17 bases between them. Germline assignment: CDR1 MDHEN and CDR2 SYDVKM. This CDR3 has 14 amino acids.